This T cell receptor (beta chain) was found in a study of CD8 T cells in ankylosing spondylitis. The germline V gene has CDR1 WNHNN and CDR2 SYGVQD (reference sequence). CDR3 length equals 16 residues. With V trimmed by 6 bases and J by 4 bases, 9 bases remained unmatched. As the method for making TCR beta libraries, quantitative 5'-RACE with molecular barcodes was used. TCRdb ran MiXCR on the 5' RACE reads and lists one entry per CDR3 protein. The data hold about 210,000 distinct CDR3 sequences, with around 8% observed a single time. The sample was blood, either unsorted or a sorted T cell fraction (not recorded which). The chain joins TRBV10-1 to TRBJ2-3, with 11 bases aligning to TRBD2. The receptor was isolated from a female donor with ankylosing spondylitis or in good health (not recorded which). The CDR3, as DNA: TGCGCCAGCAGATTAGCGGGAGGGAAAAGGGCAGATACGCAGTATTTT. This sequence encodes CASRLAGGKRADTQYF.